Listed below are T cell receptor beta chains from one sample, sequenced in a study of STAT3 mutations in large granular lymphocyte leukemia. Sequencing was performed with immunoSEQ multiplex PCR; in TCRdb, only in-frame clones are kept and a portion is missing. The sample lists 9,500 to 12,000 clones; around 57% were seen once. Sequenced input: peripheral blood mononuclear cells. These receptors all stem from a boy younger than 18 with T-cell large granular lymphocyte leukemia. Some clones in this sample may be carry-over from other donors' samples. Both conserved end residues are part of each CDR3.

>TRBJ2-2|TRBV5-1
CASSLAGTGNTGELFF
>TRBJ2-1|TRBV19
CASSPRGDNEQFF
>TRBJ2-1|TRBV2
CASFLGGGPYNEQFF
>TRBJ1-5|TRBV2
CASSGVSSNQPQHF
>TRBJ1-3|TRBV5-4
CASSQTGSGNTIYF
>TRBJ2-3|TRBV30
CACHGGSDTQYF
>TRBJ2-5|TRBV7-7
CASSRGRVLQETQYF
>TRBJ1-5|TRBV4-2
CASSQDRAGNQPQHF
>TRBJ2-2|TRBV4-2
CASSQDETDPGELFF
>TRBJ1-2|TRBV5-1
CASSLGGNYGYTF
>TRBJ2-5|TRBV5-1
CASSSGLAGGFETQYF
>TRBJ2-5|TRBV5-1
CASSLARGQGKDTEHQETQYF
>TRBJ2-7|TRBV18
CASSQRTGESYEQYF
>TRBJ1-2|TRBV5-1
CASSLAADYGYTF
>TRBJ1-2|TRBV29-1
CSVDRDYGYTF
>TRBJ1-6|TRBV10-2
CATLKTGANSPLHF
>TRBJ1-5|TRBV30
CAWSLGGGAAQPQHF
>TRBJ2-5|TRBV28
CASERDFRETQYF
>TRBJ1-5|TRBV10-3
CAISDGGGGPQHF
>TRBJ2-7|TRBV6-1
CASTLDRGPNEQYF
>TRBJ2-1|TRBV4-2
CASSQDPAGVGDEQFF
>TRBJ1-2|TRBV5-1
CASSLAGLSYGYTF
>TRBJ1-5|TRBV18
CASSPPGQGGQPQHF
>TRBJ2-7|TRBV30
CAWSGLAGDYEQYF
>TRBJ2-5|TRBV6-5
CASSSTGFGETQYF
>TRBJ2-1|TRBV10-3
CAIRGPLGNEQFF
>TRBJ2-1|TRBV28
CASSLLMEQFF
>TRBJ2-7|TRBV5-1
CASSSRLAGGNSYEQYF
>TRBJ2-1|TRBV30
CAWSRTGGGDEQFF
>TRBJ2-5|TRBV7-9
CASSHGLIETQYF
>TRBJ1-2|TRBV29-1
CSVAATGRYGYTF
>TRBJ2-7|TRBV5-1
CASSYLGQGRILYEQYF
>TRBJ1-6|TRBV30
CAWSGDPSPLHF
>TRBJ1-6|TRBV4-3
CASSHGRDRNSPLHF
>TRBJ2-7|TRBV6-5
CASSYSRGSYEQYF
>TRBJ1-2|TRBV5-4
CASRTGRGYTF
>TRBJ1-1|TRBV19
CASSILSGGRTEAFF
>TRBJ2-3|TRBV5-1
CASSLGGDTQYF
>TRBJ1-1|TRBV6-6
CASGTHGVNTEAFF
>TRBJ1-2|TRBV29-1
CSVPKREDYGYTF
>TRBJ2-7|TRBV10-3
CAISSFYEQYF
>TRBJ2-7|TRBV13
CASSPSGRARSEQYF